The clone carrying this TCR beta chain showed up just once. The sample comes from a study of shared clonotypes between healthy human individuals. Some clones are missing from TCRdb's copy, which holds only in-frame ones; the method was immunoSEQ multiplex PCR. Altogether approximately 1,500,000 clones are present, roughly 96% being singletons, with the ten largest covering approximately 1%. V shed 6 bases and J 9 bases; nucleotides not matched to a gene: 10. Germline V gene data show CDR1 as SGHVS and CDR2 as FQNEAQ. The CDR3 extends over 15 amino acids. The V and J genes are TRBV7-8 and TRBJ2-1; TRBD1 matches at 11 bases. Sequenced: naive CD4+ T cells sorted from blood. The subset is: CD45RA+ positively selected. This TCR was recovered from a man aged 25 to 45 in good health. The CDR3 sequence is CASRKRGQGDIEQFF. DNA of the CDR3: TGTGCCAGCAGAAAAAGGGGACAGGGGGATATTGAGCAGTTCTTC. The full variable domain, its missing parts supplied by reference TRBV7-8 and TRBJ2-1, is GAGVSQSPRYKVAKRGQDVALRCDPISGHVSLFWYQQALGQGPEFLTYFQNEAQLDKSGLPSDRFFAERPEGSVSTLKIQRTQQEDSAVYLCASRKRGQGDIEQFFGPGTRLTVL.